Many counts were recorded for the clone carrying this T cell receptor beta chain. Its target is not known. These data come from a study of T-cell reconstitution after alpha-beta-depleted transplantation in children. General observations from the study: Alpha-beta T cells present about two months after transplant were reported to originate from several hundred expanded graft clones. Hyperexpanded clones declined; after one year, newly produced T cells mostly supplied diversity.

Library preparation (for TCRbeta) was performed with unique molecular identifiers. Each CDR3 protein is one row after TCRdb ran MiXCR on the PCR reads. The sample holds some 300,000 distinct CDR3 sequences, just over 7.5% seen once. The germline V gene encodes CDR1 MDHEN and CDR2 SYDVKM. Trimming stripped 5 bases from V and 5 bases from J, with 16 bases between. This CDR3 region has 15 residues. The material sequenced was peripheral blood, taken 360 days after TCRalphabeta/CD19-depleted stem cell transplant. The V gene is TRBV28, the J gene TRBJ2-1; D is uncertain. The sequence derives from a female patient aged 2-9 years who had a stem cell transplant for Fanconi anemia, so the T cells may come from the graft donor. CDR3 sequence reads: CASSPRDAWNNEQFF. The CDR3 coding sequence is TGTGCCAGCAGTCCTAGAGATGCTTGGAACAATGAGCAGTTCTTC.